Each of the 3 T cell receptor beta chains below was sequenced from the same sample in a study of molecular identifiers for immune sequencing clone quantification. TCRdb independently ran MiXCR on the PCR reads; one entry per CDR3 protein. The sample includes roughly 300,000 distinct CDR3 sequences, roughly 24% of them seen just once. Sequenced: naive CD8+ T cells from blood, with Jurkat cell RNA spiked in. Subset given: FACS-sorted CD8+CD4-CCR7+CD45RA+ naive T cells. The receptors shown here come from a human donor in good health. Some libraries in this study had Jurkat cell RNA spiked in.

This clonotype was recorded once. The chain carries TRBV5-3 and TRBJ2-1; D is uncertain. TRBV5-3 has ORF status, its function being uncertain. This CDR3 region has 14 residues. The chain's CDR3 is CVSSLVSNNNEQFF. In DNA form, the CDR3 reads TGTGTCAGCAGCTTGGTGTCAAATAACAATGAGCAGTTCTTC.

The table lists this clonotype with a few counts. The chain uses TRBV28 and TRBJ1-5; D unresolved. This CDR3 comprises 14 residues. Germline values: CDR1 MDHEN, CDR2 SYDVKM. With 2 bases removed from V and 3 bases from J, the gap between germline ends came to 8 bases. The CDR3 protein is CASSLGDHNQPQHF. CDR3 in DNA: TGTGCCAGCAGTTTAGGGGATCACAATCAGCCCCAGCATTTT. The full variable domain, with the rest looked up from reference TRBV28 and TRBJ1-5, is DVKVTQSSRYLVKRTGEKVFLECVQDMDHENMFWYRQDPGLGLRLIYFSYDVKMKEKGDIPEGYSVSREKKERFSLILESASTNQTSMYLCASSLGDHNQPQHFGDGTRLSIL.

A note on this clonotype: A much larger clone lies a single base off, so this may be a read error. Since the CDR3 does not end with the conserved phenylalanine or tryptophan, this likely comes from a read error. This chain joins TRBV2 and TRBJ1-1; 9 bases are shared with TRBD1. Germline CDR1 reads SNHLY; CDR2 reads FYNNEI. V was clipped by 9 bases and J by 7 bases; unmatched bases: 12. There are 14 residues in the CDR3. CDR3 sequence reads: CAREQGALGDEAFS. CDR3 nucleotide sequence: TGTGCCAGAGAACAGGGGGCCTTGGGGGATGAAGCTTTCTCT.